The next 10 T cell receptor beta chains were all read from a single sample in a study of blood T cell repertoires in COVID-19. The table came from immunoSEQ multiplex PCR; TCRdb's copy has only in-frame clones and leaves some out. The profile shows some 98,000 clones, 80% to 90% of them singletons. Specimen: peripheral blood. These receptors originate from a man aged 55 to 70 with acute or convalescent COVID-19.

The CDR3: CASSLRNGGWTGNGNEQFF. CDR3 sequence (DNA): TGTGCCAGCAGCCTAAGGAATGGGGGGTGGACAGGGAATGGCAATGAGCAGTTCTTC. The chain joins TRBV11-3 to TRBJ2-1; 8 nucleotides align to TRBD1. This CDR3 region has 19 residues. CDR1 is SGHNT, CDR2 YENEEA, per germline. V lost 5 bases to trimming and J lost 6 bases; unmatched junction nucleotides: 21.

The V and J genes are TRBV5-5 and TRBJ2-5, with a weak D call TRBD1 (5 bases). The V gene's germline CDR1 is SGHKS and CDR2 YYEKEE (reference sequence). V was trimmed by 0 bases and J by 1 base, leaving 7 bases between them. CDR3 length equals 14 residues. CDR3 in DNA: TGTGCCAGCAGCTTGGGGACACTCCAAGAGACCCAGTACTTC. This codes for CASSLGTLQETQYF.

This clone was observed a few times. The chain combines TRBV11-2 with TRBJ2-3, with 13 bases fitting TRBD2. The germline V gene has CDR1 SGHAT and CDR2 FQNNGV. The length of the CDR3 is 18 residues. The V segment lost 5 bases and the J segment 0 bases; nucleotides outside the gene matches: 8. The CDR3 here is CASSDRLAGGQSTDTQYF. The CDR3 DNA reads as TGTGCCAGCAGCGACAGACTAGCGGGGGGCCAAAGCACAGATACGCAGTATTTT.

The CDR3, as DNA: TGTGCCAGCAGTACACGACAGGGGATCAATCAGCCCCAGCATTTT. Its protein is CASSTRQGINQPQHF. The J gene is TRBJ1-5, the V gene TRBV6-5; 8 bases agree with TRBD1. After removal of 5 bases from V and 3 bases from J, the junction contained 6 bases not matched to a gene. Germline V gene data show CDR1 as MNHEY and CDR2 as SVGAGI. The CDR3 totals 15 residues.

The V call is TRBV7-9, the J call TRBJ1-2; D gene unclear. This CDR3 is 14 amino acids long. Germline assignment: CDR1 SEHNR and CDR2 FQNEAQ (reference sequence). V was clipped by 1 base and J by 5 bases, with 11 bases between them. CDR3 coding DNA: TGTGCCAGCAGCTTAGAGGTCCGGCGGTATGGCTACACCTTC. It translates to CASSLEVRRYGYTF.

The chain has TRBV7-9 and TRBJ2-7; weak D call: TRBD2 (6 bases). Germline V CDR1 and CDR2: SEHNR, FQNEAQ (reference sequence). The germline V and J ends were trimmed by 0 bases and 7 bases, with 10 bases remaining between them. CDR3 length: 13 residues. The CDR3 protein is CASSLAGGWEQYF. The CDR3 DNA reads TGTGCCAGCAGCTTAGCTGGGGGGTGGGAGCAGTACTTC.

The genes are TRBV11-2 and TRBJ1-1; no clear D gene. CDR3 length equals 13 residues. Germline CDR1 and CDR2: SGHAT and FQNNGV. Trimming shortened V by 5 bases and J by 3 bases, and 10 bases separated the two germline ends. This chain's CDR3 is CASSKFPDTEAFF. The CDR3 DNA reads as TGTGCCAGCAGCAAATTTCCCGACACTGAAGCTTTCTTT.

The chain has TRBV6-5 and TRBJ1-2, with D perhaps matching TRBD1 (6 bases). This CDR3 has 15 amino acids. The germline V gene encodes CDR1 MNHEY and CDR2 SVGAGI. Between the trimmed V and J ends, which lost 5 bases and 4 bases, there was a span of 17 bases. CDR3: CASSTDRRIFYGYTF. The CDR3 DNA is TGTGCCAGCAGTACCGACAGGCGAATTTTCTATGGCTACACCTTC.

The table lists this clone with a count of one. The chain carries TRBV5-4 and TRBJ2-2, with D unresolved. CDR1 is SGHNT and CDR2 is YYREEE in the germline V gene (reference sequence). The germline V and J ends were trimmed by 4 bases and 2 bases, with 12 bases remaining between them. This CDR3 is 15 amino acids long. In nucleotides, the CDR3 is TGTGCCAGCAGCCTCCCAAGCCTAAACACCGGGGAGCTGTTTTTT. This codes for CASSLPSLNTGELFF.

This clone has just one count. The chain has TRBV12-3 or TRBV12-4 and TRBJ2-5, with a possible D match to TRBD2 (7 bases). CDR3 size: 13 residues. Trimming pared 5 bases from V and 5 bases from J, leaving 12 bases between. CDR3 sequence: CASSPRGAETQYF. The DNA for the CDR3 is TGTGCCAGCAGTCCACGGGGGGCGGAGACCCAGTACTTC.